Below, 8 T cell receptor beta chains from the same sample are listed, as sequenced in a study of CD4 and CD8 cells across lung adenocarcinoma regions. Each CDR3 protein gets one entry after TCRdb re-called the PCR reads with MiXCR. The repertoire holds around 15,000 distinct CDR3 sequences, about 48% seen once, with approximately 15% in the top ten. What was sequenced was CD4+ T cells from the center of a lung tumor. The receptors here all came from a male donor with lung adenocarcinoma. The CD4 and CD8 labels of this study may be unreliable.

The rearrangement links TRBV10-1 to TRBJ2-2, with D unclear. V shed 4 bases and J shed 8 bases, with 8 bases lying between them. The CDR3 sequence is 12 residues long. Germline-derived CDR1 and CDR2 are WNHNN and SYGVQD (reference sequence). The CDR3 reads CASSGSKGELFF. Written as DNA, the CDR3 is TGCGCCAGCAGTGGGTCGAAGGGGGAGCTGTTTTTT.

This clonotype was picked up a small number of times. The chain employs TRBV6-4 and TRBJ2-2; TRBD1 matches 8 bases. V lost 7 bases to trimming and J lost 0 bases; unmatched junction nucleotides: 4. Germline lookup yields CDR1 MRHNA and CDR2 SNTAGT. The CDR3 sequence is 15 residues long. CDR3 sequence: CASKGTGTNTGELFF. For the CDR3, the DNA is TGTGCCAGCAAGGGGACAGGAACGAACACCGGGGAGCTGTTTTTT.

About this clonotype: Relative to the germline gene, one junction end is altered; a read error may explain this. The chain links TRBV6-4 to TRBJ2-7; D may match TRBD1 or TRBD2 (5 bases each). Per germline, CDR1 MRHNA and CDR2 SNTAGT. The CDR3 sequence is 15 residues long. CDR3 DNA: TGTGCCAGCGGGGGTGCACGGCCAGGCTCCTACGAGCAGACTTTC. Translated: CASGGARPGSYEQTF.

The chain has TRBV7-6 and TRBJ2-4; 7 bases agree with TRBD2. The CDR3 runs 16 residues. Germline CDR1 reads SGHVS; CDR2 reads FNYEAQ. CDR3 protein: CASRSAGRGAKNIQYF. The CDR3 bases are TGTGCGAGCCGCTCCGCGGGGCGGGGGGCCAAAAACATTCAGTACTTC.

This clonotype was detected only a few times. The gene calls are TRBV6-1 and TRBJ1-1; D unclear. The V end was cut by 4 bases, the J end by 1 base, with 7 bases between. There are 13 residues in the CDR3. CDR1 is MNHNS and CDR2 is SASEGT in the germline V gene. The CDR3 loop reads CASSARRNTEAFF. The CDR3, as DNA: TGTGCCAGCAGTGCTAGACGGAACACTGAAGCTTTCTTT.

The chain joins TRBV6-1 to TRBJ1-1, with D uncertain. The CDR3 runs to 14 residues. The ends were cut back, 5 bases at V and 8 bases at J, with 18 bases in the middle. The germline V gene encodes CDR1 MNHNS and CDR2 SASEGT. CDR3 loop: CASSKGSGVTEAFF. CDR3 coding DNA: TGTGCCAGCAGTAAGGGATCTGGGGTTACAGAAGCTTTCTTT.

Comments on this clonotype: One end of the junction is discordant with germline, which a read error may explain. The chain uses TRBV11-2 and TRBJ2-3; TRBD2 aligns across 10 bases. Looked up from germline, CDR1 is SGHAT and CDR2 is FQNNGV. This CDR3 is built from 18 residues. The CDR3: CASSRAGSGGAVQETQYF. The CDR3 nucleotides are TGTGCCAGCAGCCGAGCGGGGAGCGGGGGGGCCGTCCAAGAGACGCAGTATTTC.

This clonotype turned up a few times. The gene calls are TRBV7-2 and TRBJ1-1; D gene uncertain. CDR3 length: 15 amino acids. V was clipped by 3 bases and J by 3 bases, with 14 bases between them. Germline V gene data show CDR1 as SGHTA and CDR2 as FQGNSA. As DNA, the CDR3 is TGTGCCAGCAGCTTCCACGGACGGGCAGACACTGAAGCTTTCTTT. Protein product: CASSFHGRADTEAFF. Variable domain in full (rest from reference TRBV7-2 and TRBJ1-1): GAGVSQSPSNKVTEKGKDVELRCDPISGHTALYWYRQSLGQGLEFLIYFQGNSAPDKSGLPSDRFSAERTGGSVSTLTIQRTQQEDSAVYLCASSFHGRADTEAFFGQGTRLTVV.